The rows below give T cell receptor beta chains drawn from one sample of a study of radiotherapy plus CTLA-4 blockade in lung cancer. The repertoire was sequenced with immunoSEQ multiplex PCR; TCRdb's copy has only in-frame clones and lacks some. Here the sample spans about 66,000 clones, under 85% being singletons. The sample was peripheral blood, taken from a patient treated with radiotherapy plus ipilimumab. Receptor source: a human donor with non-small cell lung cancer who had a partial response to radiotherapy plus ipilimumab. Both conserved end residues are part of each CDR3. A D gene is named only where the DNA matches it firmly. A clone size is listed for some rows: how often the clone was seen (once, few, many), or a class if it is expanded.

D: TRBD1
V: TRBV7-9
size: .
J: TRBJ1-4
CDR3: CASSSSWDSEKLFF
DNA: TGTGCCAGCAGCTCCTCCTGGGACAGCGAAAAACTGTTTTTT

D: .
V: TRBV5-4
size: .
J: TRBJ2-4
CDR3: CASSQQGAKNIQYF
DNA: TGTGCCAGCAGCCAACAGGGTGCCAAAAACATTCAGTACTTC

D: TRBD1
V: TRBV5-1
size: .
J: TRBJ2-1
CDR3: CASSAAGTAIYNEQFF
DNA: TGCGCCAGCAGCGCTGCCGGGACAGCGATCTACAATGAGCAGTTCTTC

D: .
V: TRBV28
size: .
J: TRBJ1-2
CDR3: CASRRGPNYGYTF
DNA: TGTGCCAGCAGAAGGGGTCCGAACTATGGCTACACCTTC

D: TRBD2
V: TRBV5-1
size: few
J: TRBJ2-1
CDR3: CASSPGTSGTGEQFF
DNA: TGCGCCAGCAGCCCCGGGACTAGCGGGACTGGTGAGCAGTTCTTC

D: TRBD2
V: TRBV7-2
size: .
J: TRBJ2-7
CDR3: CASSLGVGGTYEQYF
DNA: TGTGCCAGCAGCTTAGGGGTGGGGGGGACCTACGAGCAGTACTTC

D: .
V: TRBV6-5
size: .
J: TRBJ2-7
CDR3: CASSYTASYEQYF
DNA: TGTGCCAGCAGTTATACAGCCTCCTACGAGCAGTACTTC

D: TRBD1
V: TRBV6-4
size: once
J: TRBJ1-2
CDR3: CASSAGQNYGYTF
DNA: TGTGCCAGCAGCGCGGGACAGAACTATGGCTACACCTTC

D: TRBD2
V: TRBV7-2
size: .
J: TRBJ2-1
CDR3: CASSLLAGDPEQFF
DNA: TGTGCCAGCAGCTTACTAGCGGGAGATCCTGAGCAGTTCTTC

D: TRBD1
V: TRBV4-1
size: .
J: TRBJ1-1
CDR3: CASSQGKGQGPNTEAFF
DNA: TGCGCCAGCAGCCAAGGGAAAGGACAGGGACCGAACACTGAAGCTTTCTTT

D: .
V: TRBV5-1
size: .
J: TRBJ2-5
CDR3: CASSSLQAGETQYF
DNA: TGCGCCAGCAGCTCGTTACAGGCGGGGGAGACCCAGTACTTC

D: .
V: TRBV28
size: .
J: TRBJ2-7
CDR3: CASEGKPYEQYF
DNA: TGTGCCAGCGAGGGCAAGCCCTACGAGCAGTACTTC

D: .
V: TRBV28
size: .
J: TRBJ1-1
CDR3: CASRIDGGHTEAFF
DNA: TGTGCCAGCAGGATCGACGGGGGGCACACTGAAGCTTTCTTT

D: .
V: TRBV2
size: .
J: TRBJ2-2
CDR3: CASGTGQNTGELFF
DNA: TGTGCCAGCGGGACGGGACAGAACACCGGGGAGCTGTTTTTT

D: TRBD2
V: TRBV29-1
size: .
J: TRBJ2-1
CDR3: CSVGSVAGASDEQFF
DNA: TGCAGCGTTGGATCCGTAGCGGGAGCATCTGATGAGCAGTTCTTC

D: TRBD2
V: TRBV29-1
size: .
J: TRBJ2-1
CDR3: CSVEGLAGGPSYNEQFF
DNA: TGCAGCGTTGAGGGACTAGCGGGAGGGCCATCCTACAATGAGCAGTTCTTC

D: .
V: TRBV2
size: .
J: TRBJ2-3
CDR3: CASRRQTDTQYF
DNA: TGTGCCAGCAGACGACAGACAGATACGCAGTATTTT

D: TRBD1
V: TRBV7-2
size: .
J: TRBJ2-7
CDR3: CASSHRRDSDSEQYF
DNA: TGTGCCAGCAGCCACCGCCGGGACAGCGATAGCGAGCAGTACTTC

D: TRBD2
V: TRBV7-2
size: .
J: TRBJ2-3
CDR3: CASSSESNLAGVRTDTQYF
DNA: TGTGCCAGCAGCTCAGAATCAAACCTAGCGGGAGTAAGGACAGATACGCAGTATTTT

D: TRBD1
V: TRBV5-4
size: .
J: TRBJ1-1
CDR3: CASSRTGGTEAFF
DNA: TGTGCCAGCAGCAGGACAGGGGGCACTGAAGCTTTCTTT

D: TRBD2
V: TRBV9
size: .
J: TRBJ2-7
CDR3: CASSVTGGPSEQYF
DNA: TGTGCCAGCAGCGTAACGGGAGGGCCGAGCGAGCAGTACTTC

D: .
V: TRBV6-5
size: .
J: TRBJ2-3
CDR3: CASEPPGTDTQYF
DNA: TGTGCCAGCGAACCGCCGGGCACAGATACGCAGTATTTT

D: TRBD2
V: TRBV5-1
size: .
J: TRBJ2-7
CDR3: CASRPSGRTDYEQYF
DNA: TGCGCCAGCCGGCCTAGCGGGAGGACCGACTACGAGCAGTACTTC

D: TRBD2
V: TRBV9
size: once
J: TRBJ2-1
CDR3: CASSHSGSGYNEQFF
DNA: TGTGCCAGCAGTCATAGCGGGAGTGGTTACAATGAGCAGTTCTTC

D: TRBD1
V: TRBV6-1
size: .
J: TRBJ1-5
CDR3: CASKRTGEGQPQHF
DNA: TGTGCCAGCAAAAGGACAGGCGAGGGTCAGCCCCAGCATTTT

D: TRBD1
V: TRBV2
size: .
J: TRBJ2-6
CDR3: CASITGTEVSGANVLTF
DNA: TGTGCCAGCATTACCGGGACAGAAGTCTCTGGGGCCAACGTCCTGACTTTC

D: .
V: TRBV7-8
size: .
J: TRBJ1-1
CDR3: CASSLLRGAGEAFF
DNA: TGTGCCAGCAGCTTATTACGCGGGGCCGGTGAAGCTTTCTTT

D: TRBD1
V: TRBV28
size: .
J: TRBJ1-1
CDR3: CASSVRDRGGSGAFF
DNA: TGTGCCAGCAGTGTAAGGGACAGGGGCGGGTCTGGCGCTTTCTTT

D: .
V: TRBV5-1
size: once
J: TRBJ2-3
CDR3: CASSLDGTQYF
DNA: TGCGCCAGCAGCTTGGACGGTACGCAGTATTTT